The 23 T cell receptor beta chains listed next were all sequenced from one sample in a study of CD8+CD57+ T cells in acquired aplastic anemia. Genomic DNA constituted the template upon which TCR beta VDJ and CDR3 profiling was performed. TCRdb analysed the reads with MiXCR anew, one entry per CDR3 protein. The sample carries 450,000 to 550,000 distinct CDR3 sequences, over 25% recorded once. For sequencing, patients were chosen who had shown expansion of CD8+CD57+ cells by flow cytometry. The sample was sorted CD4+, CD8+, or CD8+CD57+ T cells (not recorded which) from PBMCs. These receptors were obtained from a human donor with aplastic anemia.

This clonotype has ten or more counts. CDR3 sequence reads: CSVELGTSGFEQYF. The CDR3 region has the DNA TGCAGCGTTGAGCTAGGGACTAGCGGTTTCGAGCAGTACTTC. This chain joins TRBV29-1 and TRBJ2-7, with TRBD2 matching over 11 bases. V trimming: 3 bases; J trimming: 6 bases; junction bases outside the gene matches: 7. The CDR3 has 14 residues. Germline CDR1 and CDR2: SQVTM and ANQGSEA.

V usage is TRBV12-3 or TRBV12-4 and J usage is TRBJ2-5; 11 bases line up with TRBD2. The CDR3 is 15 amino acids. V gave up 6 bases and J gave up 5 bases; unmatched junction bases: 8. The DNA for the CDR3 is TGTGCCAGCAGCCTATTAGCGGGGGGGGTGGAGACCCAGTACTTC. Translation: CASSLLAGGVETQYF.

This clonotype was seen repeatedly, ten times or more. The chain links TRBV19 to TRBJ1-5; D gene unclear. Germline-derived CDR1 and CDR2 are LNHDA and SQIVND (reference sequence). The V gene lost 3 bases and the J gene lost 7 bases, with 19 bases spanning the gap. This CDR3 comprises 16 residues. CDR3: CASSIRSDGTWQPQHF. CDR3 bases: TGTGCCAGTAGTATCCGCAGCGATGGTACCTGGCAGCCCCAGCATTTT.

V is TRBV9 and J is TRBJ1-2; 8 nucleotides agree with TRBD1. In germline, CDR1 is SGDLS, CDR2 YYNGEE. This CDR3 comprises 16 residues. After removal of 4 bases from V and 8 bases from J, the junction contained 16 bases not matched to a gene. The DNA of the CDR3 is TGTGCCAGCAGCCACCACAGGACAGGGAGCGTTCGCGGCTACACCTTC. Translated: CASSHHRTGSVRGYTF.

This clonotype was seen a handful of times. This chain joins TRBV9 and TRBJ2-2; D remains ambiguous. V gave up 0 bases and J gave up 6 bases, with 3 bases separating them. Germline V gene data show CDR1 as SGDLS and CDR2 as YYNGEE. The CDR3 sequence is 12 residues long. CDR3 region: CASSVASGELFF. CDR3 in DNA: TGTGCCAGCAGCGTAGCTTCCGGGGAGCTGTTTTTT.

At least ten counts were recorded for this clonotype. The CDR3 coding sequence is TGTGCCAGCAGTCCACAGGGGCTCTCCAATCAGCCCCAGCATTTT. Protein product: CASSPQGLSNQPQHF. This chain connects TRBV2 to TRBJ1-5; 7 bases map to TRBD1. V was pared by 5 bases and J by 3 bases, with 7 bases of the junction left unmatched. Germline V lookup: CDR1 SNHLY, CDR2 FYNNEI. This CDR3 region has 15 residues.

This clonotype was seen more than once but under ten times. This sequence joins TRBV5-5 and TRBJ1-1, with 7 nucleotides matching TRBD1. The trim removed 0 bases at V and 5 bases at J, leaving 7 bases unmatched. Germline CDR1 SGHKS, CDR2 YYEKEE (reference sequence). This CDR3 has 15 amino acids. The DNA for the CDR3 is TGTGCCAGCAGCTTGGAGGGGGCTAGGGTGACTGAAGCTTTCTTT. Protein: CASSLEGARVTEAFF.

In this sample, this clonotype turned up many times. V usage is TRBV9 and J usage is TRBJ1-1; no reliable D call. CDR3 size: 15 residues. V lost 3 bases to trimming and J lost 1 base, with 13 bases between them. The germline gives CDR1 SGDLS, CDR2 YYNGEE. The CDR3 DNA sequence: TGTGCCAGCAGCGCCGGCGGCAGCAGGAACACTGAAGCTTTCTTT. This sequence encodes CASSAGGSRNTEAFF.

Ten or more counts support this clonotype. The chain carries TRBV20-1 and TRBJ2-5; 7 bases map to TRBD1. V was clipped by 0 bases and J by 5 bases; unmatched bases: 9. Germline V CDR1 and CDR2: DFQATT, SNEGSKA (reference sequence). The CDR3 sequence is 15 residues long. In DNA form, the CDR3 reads TGCAGTGCTAGAGATCTCAGGACAGGATGGGAGACCCAGTACTTC. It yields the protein CSARDLRTGWETQYF.

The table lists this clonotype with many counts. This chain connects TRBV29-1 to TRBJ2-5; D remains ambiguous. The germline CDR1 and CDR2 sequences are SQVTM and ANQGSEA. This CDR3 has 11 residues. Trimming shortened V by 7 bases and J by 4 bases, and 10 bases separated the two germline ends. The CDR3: CSAGVRETQYF. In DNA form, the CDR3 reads TGCAGCGCTGGTGTACGAGAGACCCAGTACTTC.

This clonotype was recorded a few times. The CDR3 region is CASSLDGTQGVYEQYF. The CDR3, as DNA: TGTGCCAGCAGTTTAGACGGTACACAGGGGGTCTACGAGCAGTACTTC. V usage is TRBV12-3 or TRBV12-4 and J usage is TRBJ2-7; 8 nucleotides agree with TRBD1. The CDR3 consists of 16 residues. V dropped 1 base and J dropped 3; count of bases not matched to a gene: 8.

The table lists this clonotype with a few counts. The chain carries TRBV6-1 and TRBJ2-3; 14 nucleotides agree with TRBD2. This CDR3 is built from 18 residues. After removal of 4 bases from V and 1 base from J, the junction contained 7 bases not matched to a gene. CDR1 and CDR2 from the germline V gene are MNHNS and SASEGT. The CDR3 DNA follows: TGTGCCAGCAGTGCCCACGGGACTAGCGGGAGAGGCACAGATACGCAGTATTTT. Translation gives CASSAHGTSGRGTDTQYF.

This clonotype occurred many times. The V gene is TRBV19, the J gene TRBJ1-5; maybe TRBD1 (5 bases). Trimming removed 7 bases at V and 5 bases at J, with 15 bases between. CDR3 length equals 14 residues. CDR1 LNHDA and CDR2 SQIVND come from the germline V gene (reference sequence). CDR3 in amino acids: CASNRGGGDQPQHF. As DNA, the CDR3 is TGTGCCAGTAACCGCGGGGGGGGAGATCAGCCCCAGCATTTT.

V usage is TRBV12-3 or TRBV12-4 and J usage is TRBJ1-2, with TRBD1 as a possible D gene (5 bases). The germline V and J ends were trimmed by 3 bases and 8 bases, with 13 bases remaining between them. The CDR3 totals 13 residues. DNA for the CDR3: TGTGCCAGCAGTTTGGGTTGGGGGGGGGGCTACACCTTC. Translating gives CASSLGWGGGYTF.

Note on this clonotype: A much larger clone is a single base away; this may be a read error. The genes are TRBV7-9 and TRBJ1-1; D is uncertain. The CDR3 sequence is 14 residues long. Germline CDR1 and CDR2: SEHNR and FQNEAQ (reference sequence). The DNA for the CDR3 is TGTGCCAGCGGCTTGAACAGTGGGAACACTGAAGCTTTCTTT. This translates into CASGLNSGNTEAFF.

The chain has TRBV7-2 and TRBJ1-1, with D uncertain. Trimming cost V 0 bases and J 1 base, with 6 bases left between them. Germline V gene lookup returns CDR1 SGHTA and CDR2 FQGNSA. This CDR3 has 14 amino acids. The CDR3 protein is CASSLARGNTEAFF. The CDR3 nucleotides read TGTGCCAGCAGCTTAGCGCGGGGGAACACTGAAGCTTTCTTT.

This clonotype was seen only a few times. DNA for the CDR3: TGCGCCAGCAGTCTGGGTAGTGTCGCCTCAGATACGCAGTATTTT. This gives the protein CASSLGSVASDTQYF. This chain joins TRBV5-1 and TRBJ2-3; no reliable D call. This CDR3 spans 15 amino acids. Deletions cut 5 bases from V and 4 bases from J, with 17 bases between. Germline assignment: CDR1 SGHRS and CDR2 YFSETQ.

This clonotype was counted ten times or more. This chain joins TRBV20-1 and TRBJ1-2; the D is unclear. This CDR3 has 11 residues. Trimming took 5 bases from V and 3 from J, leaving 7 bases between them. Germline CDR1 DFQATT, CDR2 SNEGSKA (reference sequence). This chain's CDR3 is CSAAQDYGYTF. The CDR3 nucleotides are TGCAGTGCTGCTCAAGACTATGGCTACACCTTC.

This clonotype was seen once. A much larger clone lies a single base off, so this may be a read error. The CDR3: CASSQAPKGAAHF. The CDR3 bases are TGTGCCAGCAGCCAGGCCCCGAAGGGGGCAGCCCACTTT. This sequence joins TRBV2 and TRBJ1-6; TRBD1 matches at 7 bases. J gave up 18 bases and V 6 bases, and 14 bases lay outside the gene matches. The CDR3 totals 13 residues. The germline V gene encodes CDR1 SNHLY and CDR2 FYNNEI.

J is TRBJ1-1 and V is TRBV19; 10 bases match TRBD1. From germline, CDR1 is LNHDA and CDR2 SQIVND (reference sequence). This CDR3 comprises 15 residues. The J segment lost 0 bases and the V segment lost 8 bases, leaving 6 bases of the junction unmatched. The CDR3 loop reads CASRTGGDMNTEAFF. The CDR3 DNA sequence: TGTGCCAGTCGGACAGGGGGAGACATGAACACTGAAGCTTTCTTT.

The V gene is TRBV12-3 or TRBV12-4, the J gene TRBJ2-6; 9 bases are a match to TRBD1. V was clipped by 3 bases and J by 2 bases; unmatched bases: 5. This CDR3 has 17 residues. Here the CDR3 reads CASSLTGGEAGANVLTF. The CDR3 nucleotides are TGTGCCAGCAGTTTGACAGGGGGGGAGGCTGGGGCCAACGTCCTGACTTTC.

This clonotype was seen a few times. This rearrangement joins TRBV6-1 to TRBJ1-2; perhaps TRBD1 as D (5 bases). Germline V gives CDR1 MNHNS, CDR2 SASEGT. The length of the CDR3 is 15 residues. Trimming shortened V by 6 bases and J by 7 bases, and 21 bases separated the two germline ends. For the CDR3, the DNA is TGTGCCAGCAGGAACCGGGGCGAAGTAGGACGTGGCTACACCTTC. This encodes CASRNRGEVGRGYTF.

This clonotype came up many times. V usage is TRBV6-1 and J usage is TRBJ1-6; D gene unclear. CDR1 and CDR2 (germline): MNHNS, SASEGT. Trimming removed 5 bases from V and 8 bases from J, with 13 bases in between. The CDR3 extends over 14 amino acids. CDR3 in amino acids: CASSNPGLHSPLHF. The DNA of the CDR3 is TGTGCCAGCAGTAATCCGGGTCTCCATTCACCCCTCCACTTT.